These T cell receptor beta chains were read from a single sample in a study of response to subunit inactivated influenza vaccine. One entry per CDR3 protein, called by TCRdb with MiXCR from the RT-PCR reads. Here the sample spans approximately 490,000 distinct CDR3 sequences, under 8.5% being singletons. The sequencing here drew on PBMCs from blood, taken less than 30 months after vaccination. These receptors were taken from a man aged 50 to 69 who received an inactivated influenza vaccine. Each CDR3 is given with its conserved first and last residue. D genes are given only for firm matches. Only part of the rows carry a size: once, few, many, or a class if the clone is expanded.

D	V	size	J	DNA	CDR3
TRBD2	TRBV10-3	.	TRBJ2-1	TGTGCCATCAGTGCGGATAGCGGGGGTGTTGAGCAGTTCTTC	CAISADSGGVEQFF
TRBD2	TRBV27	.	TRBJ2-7	TGTGCCAGCAGTTTATCAGCCGGGGGGGGACTAGGGTACGAGCAGTACTTC	CASSLSAGGGLGYEQYF
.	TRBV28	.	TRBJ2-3	TGTGCCAGCAGTCGCCCCCTGGGGGATACGCAGTATTTT	CASSRPLGDTQYF
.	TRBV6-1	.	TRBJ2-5	TGTGCCAGCAGTGAACGAAGGATTTCGCGTACCCAGTACTTC	CASSERRISRTQYF
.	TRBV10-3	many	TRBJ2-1	TGTGCCATCAGATCCAGCGGCCAGCAGTTCTTC	CAIRSSGQQFF
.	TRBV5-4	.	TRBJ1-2	TGTGCCAGCAGCTCTGGGCCGGGCTTCGATGGCTACACCTTC	CASSSGPGFDGYTF
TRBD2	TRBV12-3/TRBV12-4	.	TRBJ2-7	TGTGCCAGCAGTAGGGGACTAGCGGTTTCCTACGAGCAGTACTTC	CASSRGLAVSYEQYF
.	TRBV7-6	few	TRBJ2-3	TGTGCCAGCAGCAATCTGGAGAAGCCCACAGATACGCAGTATTTT	CASSNLEKPTDTQYF
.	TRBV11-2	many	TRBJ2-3	TGTGCCAGCAGCTTAGATCCAAATACGCAGTATTTT	CASSLDPNTQYF
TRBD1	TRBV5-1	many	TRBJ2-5	TGCGCCAGCAGCACCTGGACAGGGGGAGAGACCCAGTACTTC	CASSTWTGGETQYF
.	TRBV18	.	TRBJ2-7	TGTGCCAGCTCGCGCGACAGTTCCGAGCAGTACTTC	CASSRDSSEQYF
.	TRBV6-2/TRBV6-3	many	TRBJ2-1	TGTGCCAGCAGTAATTACAGGATATCCTACAATGAGCAGTTCTTC	CASSNYRISYNEQFF
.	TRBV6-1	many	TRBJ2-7	TGTGCCAGCAGTACCTTCCCGGGGACAGAGCAGTACTTC	CASSTFPGTEQYF
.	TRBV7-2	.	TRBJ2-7	TGTGCCAGCAGCTTAGTATCGGCCTCCTACGAGCAGTACTTC	CASSLVSASYEQYF
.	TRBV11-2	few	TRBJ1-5	TGTGCCAGCAGCTTAGAATATGGTCAGCCCCAGCATTTT	CASSLEYGQPQHF
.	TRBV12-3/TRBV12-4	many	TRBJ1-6	TGTGCCAGCAGTTTCCGGAATTCACCCCTCCACTTT	CASSFRNSPLHF
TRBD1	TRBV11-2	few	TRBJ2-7	TGTGCCAGCAGCTTGGGACAGGGAACTCCCAACGAGCAGTACTTC	CASSLGQGTPNEQYF
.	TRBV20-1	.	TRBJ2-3	TGCAGTGCCATGTGGAGATCCGATACGCAGTATTTT	CSAMWRSDTQYF
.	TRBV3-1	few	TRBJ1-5	TGTGCCAGCAGCCCGAGTAGTGGTATGTTGCAGCCCCAGCATTTT	CASSPSSGMLQPQHF
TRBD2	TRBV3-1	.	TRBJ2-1	TGTGCCAGCAGTGAGAGCCGGAGGGCCTCTAGCGGGAGGAATGAGCAGTTCTTC	CASSESRRASSGRNEQFF
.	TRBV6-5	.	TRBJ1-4	TGTGCCAGCAGTTTACAGGGCCAAGGGAATGAAAAACTGTTTTTT	CASSLQGQGNEKLFF
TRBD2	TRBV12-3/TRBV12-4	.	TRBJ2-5	TGTGCCAGCAGTTTAGAGGGTAGCGGGGAAGAGACCCAGTACTTC	CASSLEGSGEETQYF
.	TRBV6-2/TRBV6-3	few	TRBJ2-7	TGTGCCAGCACTGACCTAAACCCCTACGAGCAGTACTTC	CASTDLNPYEQYF
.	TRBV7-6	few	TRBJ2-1	TGTGCCAGCAGCTTAGACGTGTTACGGACATACTCCTACAATGAGCAGTTCTTC	CASSLDVLRTYSYNEQFF
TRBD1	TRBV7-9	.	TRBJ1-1	TGTGCCAGCAGCGTATTTACAGGGGCCCATGAAGCTTTCTTT	CASSVFTGAHEAFF
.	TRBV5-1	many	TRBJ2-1	TGCGCCAGCAGCTCGGGACGGGATGAGCAGTTCTTC	CASSSGRDEQFF
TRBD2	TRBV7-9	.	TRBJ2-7	TGTGCCAGCAGCTCGGGACTAGGGCTGTCCTACGAGCAGTACTTC	CASSSGLGLSYEQYF
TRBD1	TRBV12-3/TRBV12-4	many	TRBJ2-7	TGTGCCAGCAGTTTGTACAGGGGTAACGAGCAGTACTTC	CASSLYRGNEQYF
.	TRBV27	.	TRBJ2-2	TGTGCCAGCAGGGAACAATTGACCGGGGAGCTGTTTTTT	CASREQLTGELFF
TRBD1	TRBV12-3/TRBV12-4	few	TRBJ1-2	TGTGCCAGCAGTTTAGGACGACAGGGGATTGGCTACACCTTC	CASSLGRQGIGYTF
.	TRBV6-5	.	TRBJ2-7	TGTGCCAGCAGTTACTCGATGGTGACTACGCTCGAGCAGTACTTC	CASSYSMVTTLEQYF
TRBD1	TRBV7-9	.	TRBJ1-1	TGTGCCAGCAGGGGGACAGGGCCGGGGACTGAAGCTTTCTTT	CASRGTGPGTEAFF
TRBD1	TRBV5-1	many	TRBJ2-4	TGCGCCAGCACCTACAGGGGGAACATTCAGTACTTC	CASTYRGNIQYF
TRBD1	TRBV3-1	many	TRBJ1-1	TGTGCCAGCAGCCAAGGGGGCGACAGGGGGATAGAGGCTTTCTTT	CASSQGGDRGIEAFF
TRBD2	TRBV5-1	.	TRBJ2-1	TGCGCCAGCAGCTTGGCCCCCGGACTAGCGCCCAATGAGCAGTTCTTC	CASSLAPGLAPNEQFF
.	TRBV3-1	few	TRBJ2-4	TGTGCCAGCAGCCAGACGACAGTTAGGAGCATTCAGTACTTC	CASSQTTVRSIQYF
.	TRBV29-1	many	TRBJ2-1	TGCAGCGTCTCGGCTTTAGGGGGTAGGGATGAGCAGTTCTTC	CSVSALGGRDEQFF
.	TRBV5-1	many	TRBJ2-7	TGCGCCAGCAGCTCGGGACAACAATCGGACGAGCAGTACTTC	CASSSGQQSDEQYF
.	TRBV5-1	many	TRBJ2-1	TGCGCCAGCAGCAAAGACGCAACACTTAACTTC	CASSKDATLNF
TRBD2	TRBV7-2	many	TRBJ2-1	TGTGCCAGCAGCCGGATGCGGGGGTTACCCAATGAGCAGTTCTTC	CASSRMRGLPNEQFF
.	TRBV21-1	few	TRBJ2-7	TGTGCCAGCAGCAATGGCAGAATATACGAGCAGTACTTC	CASSNGRIYEQYF
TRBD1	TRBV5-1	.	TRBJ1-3	TGCGCCAGCAGCTGGGGACAGATCGGCTCTGGAAACACCATATATTTT	CASSWGQIGSGNTIYF
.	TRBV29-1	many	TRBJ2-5	TGCAGCGTTGAAGATTTACAGGGAAGGGAGACCCAGTACTTC	CSVEDLQGRETQYF
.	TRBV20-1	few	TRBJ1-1	TGCAGTGCTAGAGACCCTTTGAAACGGGACGGCACTGAAGCTTTCTTT	CSARDPLKRDGTEAFF
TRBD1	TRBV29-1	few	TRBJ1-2	TGCAGCGTTTCCTCCGGGACAGGGACTAACTATGGCTACACCTTC	CSVSSGTGTNYGYTF
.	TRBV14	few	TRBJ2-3	TGTGCCAGCAGCCAAGTAGCCCAGCGCCCACAAACCGGGAGAGAGTCAGATACGCAGTATTTT	CASSQVAQRPQTGRESDTQYF
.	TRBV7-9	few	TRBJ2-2	TGTGCCAGCAGCCGGAGGGGCGCCGGGGAGCTGTTTTTT	CASSRRGAGELFF